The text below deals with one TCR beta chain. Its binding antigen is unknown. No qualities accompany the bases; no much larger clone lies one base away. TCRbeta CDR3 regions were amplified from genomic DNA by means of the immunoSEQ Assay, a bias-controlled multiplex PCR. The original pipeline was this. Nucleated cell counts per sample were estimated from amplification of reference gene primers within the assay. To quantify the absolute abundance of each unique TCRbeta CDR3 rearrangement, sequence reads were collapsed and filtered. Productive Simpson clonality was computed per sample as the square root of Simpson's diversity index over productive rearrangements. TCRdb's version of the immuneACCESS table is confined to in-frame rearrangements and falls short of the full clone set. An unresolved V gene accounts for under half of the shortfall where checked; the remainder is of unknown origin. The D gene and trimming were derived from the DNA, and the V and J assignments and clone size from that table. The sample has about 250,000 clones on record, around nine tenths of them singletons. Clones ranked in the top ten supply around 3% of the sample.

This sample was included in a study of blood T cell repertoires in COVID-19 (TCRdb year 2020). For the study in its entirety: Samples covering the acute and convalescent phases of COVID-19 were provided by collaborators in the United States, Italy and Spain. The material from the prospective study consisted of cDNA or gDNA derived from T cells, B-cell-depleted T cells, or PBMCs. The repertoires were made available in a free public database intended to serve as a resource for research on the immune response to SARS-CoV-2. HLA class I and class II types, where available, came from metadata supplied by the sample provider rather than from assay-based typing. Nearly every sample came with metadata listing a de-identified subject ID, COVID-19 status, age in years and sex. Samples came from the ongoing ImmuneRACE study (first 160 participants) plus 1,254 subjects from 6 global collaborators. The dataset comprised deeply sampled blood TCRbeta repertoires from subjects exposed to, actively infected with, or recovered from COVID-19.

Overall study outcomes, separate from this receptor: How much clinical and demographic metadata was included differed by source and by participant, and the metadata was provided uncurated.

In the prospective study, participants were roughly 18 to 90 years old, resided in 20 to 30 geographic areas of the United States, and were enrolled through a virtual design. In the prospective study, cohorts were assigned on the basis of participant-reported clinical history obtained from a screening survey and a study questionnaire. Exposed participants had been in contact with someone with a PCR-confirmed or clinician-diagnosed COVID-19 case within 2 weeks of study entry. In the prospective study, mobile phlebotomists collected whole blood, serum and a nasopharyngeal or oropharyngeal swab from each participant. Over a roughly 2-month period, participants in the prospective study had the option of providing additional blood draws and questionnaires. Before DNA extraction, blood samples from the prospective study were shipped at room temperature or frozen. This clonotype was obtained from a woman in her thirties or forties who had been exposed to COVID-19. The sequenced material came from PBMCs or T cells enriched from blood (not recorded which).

The CDR3 amino acid sequence is: CASSEGSNEQFF. The DNA reads TGTGCCAGCAGCGAGGGAAGCAATGAGCAGTTCTTC. Recombination linked TRBV7-9 to TRBJ2-1; 5 matching bases give a weak D call of TRBD2. The CDR1 and CDR2 encoded by the germline V gene (reference sequence) are SEHNR and FQNEAQ. The cysteine opens and the phenylalanine closes a CDR3 of 12 amino acids. This entry keeps only the CDR3 DNA: 36 bases, framed from base 1. Relative to germline, V is 5 bases shorter and J is 6 bases shorter, with 8 bases between their ends. With all but the CDR3 taken from the reference TRBV7-9 and TRBJ2-1 genes, the full variable domain is: DTGVSQNPRHKITKRGQNVTFRCDPISEHNRLYWYRQTLGQGPEFLTYFQNEAQLEKSRLLSDRFSAERPKGSFSTLEIQRTEQGDSAMYLCASSEGSNEQFFGPGTRLTVL.